The clone carrying this T cell receptor beta chain was recorded once. Its target is not known. The sample is drawn from a study of cytomegalovirus exposure and HLA in healthy donors. Study observations and caveats: V- and J-gene trimming of TCR beta was linked (in a later analysis) to a missense DCLRE1C variant. A classifier reportedly called cytomegalovirus status with high sensitivity and specificity.

The PCR contained 60 Vbeta and 13 Jbeta primers. The method was immunoSEQ multiplex PCR; TCRdb's version includes in-frame clones alone and lacks a portion of them. Altogether about 150,000 clones are present, about three quarters being singletons, with the ten largest covering approximately 13%. The sequenced sample consisted of PBMCs. The sequence derives from a man in his forties in good health and CMV-seropositive.

The CDR3 is CATSRFRLAGVSYEQYF. The CDR3 DNA sequence: TGTGCCACCAGCAGATTCAGACTAGCGGGGGTCTCCTACGAGCAGTACTTC. The chain couples TRBV15 to TRBJ2-7; 12 bases fit TRBD2. Germline lookup yields CDR1 LNHNV and CDR2 YYDKDF (reference sequence). V lost 2 bases to trimming and J lost 0 bases; unmatched junction nucleotides: 5. The length of the CDR3 is 17 residues.